This TCR beta chain was observed in a study of blood T cell repertoires in COVID-19. Across the study: PBMCs, B-cell-depleted T cells, or T cells provided the cDNA or gDNA that made up the material.

Methods used by the authors: The authors estimated nucleated cell counts from reference gene primer amplification. Produced via immunoSEQ multiplex PCR; TCRdb's table is partial and in-frame only. D and trimming were read from the DNA, whereas the V and J calls and clone size are those reported in that table. The sample holds approximately 190,000 clones, approximately 90% seen once. Germline V CDR1 and CDR2: LNHDA, SQIVND (reference sequence). The CDR3 contains 16 residues. With 7 bases removed from V and 2 bases from J, the gap between germline ends came to 19 bases. The specimen was peripheral blood. The receptor's source is a man aged 70 or older with active or convalescent COVID-19. The chain joins TRBV19 to TRBJ2-3, with TRBD2 as a possible D gene (5 bases). The CDR3 protein is CASTLGYRGSTDTQYF. DNA of the CDR3: TGTGCCAGTACCCTAGGGTACCGGGGATCCACAGATACGCAGTATTTT.